This T cell receptor (beta chain) appears in the sequencing data of a study of T-cell memory formation after mild COVID-19. For the study at large: Across donors, TCR clusters were largely donor specific.

This clonotype was counted at least ten times. V shed 4 bases, J shed 5 bases, and the junction held 5 bases outside the gene matches. CDR1 and CDR2 from the germline V gene are LGHNA and YNFKEQ. This CDR3 has 15 residues. TCRdb redid the calling of the 5' RACE reads with MiXCR, one entry per CDR3 protein. The sample lists 550,000 to 700,000 distinct CDR3 sequences; around 15% were seen once. The sequencing sample was made of PBMCs or a T cell subset sorted from them (not recorded which). The chain has TRBV4-2 and TRBJ2-1, with 10 bases lining up with TRBD2. The TCR originated in an adult woman who had mild COVID-19 (a few samples of this study predate the infection). Cell type and time point are not known. This chain's CDR3 is CASSPAGGPNNEQFF. The CDR3 bases are TGTGCCAGCAGCCCAGCGGGAGGGCCTAACAATGAGCAGTTCTTC.